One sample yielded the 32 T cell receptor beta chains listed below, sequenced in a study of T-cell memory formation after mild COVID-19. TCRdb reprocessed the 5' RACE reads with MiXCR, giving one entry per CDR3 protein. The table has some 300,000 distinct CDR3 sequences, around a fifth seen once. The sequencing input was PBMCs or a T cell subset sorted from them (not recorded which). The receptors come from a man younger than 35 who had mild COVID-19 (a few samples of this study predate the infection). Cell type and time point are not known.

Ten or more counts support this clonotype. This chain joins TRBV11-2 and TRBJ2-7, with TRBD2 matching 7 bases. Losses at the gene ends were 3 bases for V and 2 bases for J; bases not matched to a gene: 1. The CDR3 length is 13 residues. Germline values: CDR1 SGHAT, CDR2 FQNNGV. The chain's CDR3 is CASSFSGAYEQYV. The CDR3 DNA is TGTGCCAGCAGCTTCAGCGGGGCCTACGAGCAGTACGTC.

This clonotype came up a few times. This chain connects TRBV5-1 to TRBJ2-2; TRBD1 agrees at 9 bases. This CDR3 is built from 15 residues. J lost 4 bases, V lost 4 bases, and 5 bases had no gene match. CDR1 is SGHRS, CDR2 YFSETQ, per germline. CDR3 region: CASSMGQGTTGELFF. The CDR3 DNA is TGCGCCAGCAGCATGGGACAGGGTACCACCGGGGAGCTGTTTTTT.

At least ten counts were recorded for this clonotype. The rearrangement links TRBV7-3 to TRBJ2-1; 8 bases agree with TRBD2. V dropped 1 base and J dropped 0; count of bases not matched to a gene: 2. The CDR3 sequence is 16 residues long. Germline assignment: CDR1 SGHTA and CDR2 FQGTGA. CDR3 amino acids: CASSLMAGGSYNEQFF. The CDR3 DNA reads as TGTGCCAGCAGCTTAATGGCGGGGGGCTCCTACAATGAGCAGTTCTTC.

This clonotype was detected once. CDR3 sequence (DNA): TGTGCCAGCAGCTCCGTACAGGGTGATGAAAAACTGTTTTTT. Its protein is CASSSVQGDEKLFF. The chain links TRBV7-6 to TRBJ1-4, with D perhaps TRBD1 (6 bases). The V and J ends lost 4 bases and 6 bases respectively, with 12 bases between them. The CDR3 has 14 residues. The germline V gene has CDR1 SGHVS and CDR2 FNYEAQ.

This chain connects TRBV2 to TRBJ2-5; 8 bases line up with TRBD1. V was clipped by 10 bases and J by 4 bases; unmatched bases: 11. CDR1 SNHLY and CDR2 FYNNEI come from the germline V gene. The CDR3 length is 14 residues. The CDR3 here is CATRGTDRGETQYF. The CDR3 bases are TGTGCCACCCGGGGTACCGACAGGGGAGAGACCCAGTACTTC.

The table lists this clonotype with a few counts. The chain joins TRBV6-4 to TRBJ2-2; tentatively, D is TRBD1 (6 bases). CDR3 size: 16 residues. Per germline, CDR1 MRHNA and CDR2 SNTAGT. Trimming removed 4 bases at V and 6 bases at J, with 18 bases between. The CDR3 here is CASSVQGLHQAGELFF. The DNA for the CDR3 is TGTGCCAGCAGTGTACAGGGTCTCCATCAGGCCGGGGAGCTGTTTTTT.

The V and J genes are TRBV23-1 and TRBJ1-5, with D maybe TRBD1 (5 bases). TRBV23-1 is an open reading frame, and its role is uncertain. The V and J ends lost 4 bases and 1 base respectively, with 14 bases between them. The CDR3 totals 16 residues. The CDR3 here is CASSPRGGRSNQPQHF. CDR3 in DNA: TGCGCCAGCAGTCCACGGGGGGGGAGGAGCAATCAGCCCCAGCATTTT.

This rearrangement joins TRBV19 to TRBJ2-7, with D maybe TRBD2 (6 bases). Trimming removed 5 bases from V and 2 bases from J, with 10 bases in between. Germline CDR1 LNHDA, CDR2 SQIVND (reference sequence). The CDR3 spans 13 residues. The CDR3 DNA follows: TGTGCCAGTAGTGAACGGGGGACCTACGAGCAGTACGTC. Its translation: CASSERGTYEQYV.

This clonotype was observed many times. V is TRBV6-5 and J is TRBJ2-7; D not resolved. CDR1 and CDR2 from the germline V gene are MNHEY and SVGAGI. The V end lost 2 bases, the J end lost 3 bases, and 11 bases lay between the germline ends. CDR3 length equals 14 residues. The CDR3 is CASSYGQVGYEQYF. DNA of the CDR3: TGTGCCAGCAGTTACGGGCAGGTCGGCTACGAGCAGTACTTC.

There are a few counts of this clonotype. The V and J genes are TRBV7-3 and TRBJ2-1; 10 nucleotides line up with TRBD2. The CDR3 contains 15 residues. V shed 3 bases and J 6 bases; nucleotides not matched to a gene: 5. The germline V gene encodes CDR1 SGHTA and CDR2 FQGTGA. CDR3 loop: CASSFSPSGGNEQFF. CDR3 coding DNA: TGTGCCAGCAGCTTTTCCCCTAGCGGGGGCAATGAGCAGTTCTTC.

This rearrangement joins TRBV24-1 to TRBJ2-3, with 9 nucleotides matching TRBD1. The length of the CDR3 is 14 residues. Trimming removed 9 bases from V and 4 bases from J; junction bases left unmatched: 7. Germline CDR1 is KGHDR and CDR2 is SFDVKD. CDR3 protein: CATGSGQGSDTQYF. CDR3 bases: TGTGCCACCGGATCCGGACAGGGGTCAGATACGCAGTATTTT.

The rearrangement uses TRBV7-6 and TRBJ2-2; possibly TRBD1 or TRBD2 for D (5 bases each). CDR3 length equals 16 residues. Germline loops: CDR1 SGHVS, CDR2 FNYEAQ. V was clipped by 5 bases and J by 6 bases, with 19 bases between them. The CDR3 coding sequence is TGTGCCAGCAGCGTTTGGGGCAGGGACCCAGCCGGGGAGCTGTTTTTT. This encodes CASSVWGRDPAGELFF.

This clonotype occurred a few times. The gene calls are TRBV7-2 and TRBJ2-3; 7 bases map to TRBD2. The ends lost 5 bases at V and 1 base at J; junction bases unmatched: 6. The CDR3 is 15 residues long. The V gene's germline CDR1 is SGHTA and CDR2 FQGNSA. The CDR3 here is CASSPAGTRTDTQYF. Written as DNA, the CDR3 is TGTGCCAGCAGCCCAGCGGGGACTCGCACAGATACGCAGTATTTT.

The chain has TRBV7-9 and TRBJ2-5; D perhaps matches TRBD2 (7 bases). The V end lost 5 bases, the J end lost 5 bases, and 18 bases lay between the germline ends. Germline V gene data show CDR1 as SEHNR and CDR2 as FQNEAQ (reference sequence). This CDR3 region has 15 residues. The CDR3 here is CASSQGGGQSETQYF. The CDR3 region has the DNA TGTGCCAGCAGCCAAGGGGGGGGCCAGTCGGAGACCCAGTACTTC.

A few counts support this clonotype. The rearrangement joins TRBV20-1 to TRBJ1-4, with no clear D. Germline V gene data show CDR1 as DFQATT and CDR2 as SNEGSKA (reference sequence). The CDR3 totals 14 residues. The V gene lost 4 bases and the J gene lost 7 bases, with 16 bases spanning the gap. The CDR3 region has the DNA TGCAGTGCTACCCCGGTAGGGAGAGCTGAAAAACTGTTTTTT. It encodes CSATPVGRAEKLFF.

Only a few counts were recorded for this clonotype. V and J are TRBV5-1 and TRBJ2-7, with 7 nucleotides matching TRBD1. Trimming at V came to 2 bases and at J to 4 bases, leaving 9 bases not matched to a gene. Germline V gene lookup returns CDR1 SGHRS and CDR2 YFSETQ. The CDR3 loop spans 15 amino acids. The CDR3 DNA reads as TGCGCCAGCAGCTTATCGGGACAGCGGAAATACGAGCAGTACTTC. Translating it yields CASSLSGQRKYEQYF.

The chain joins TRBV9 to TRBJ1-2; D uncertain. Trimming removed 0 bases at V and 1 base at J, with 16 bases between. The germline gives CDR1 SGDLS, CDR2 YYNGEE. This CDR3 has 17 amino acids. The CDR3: CASSVAPSQDGNYGYTF. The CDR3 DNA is TGTGCCAGCAGCGTAGCTCCGTCCCAGGACGGTAACTATGGCTACACCTTC.

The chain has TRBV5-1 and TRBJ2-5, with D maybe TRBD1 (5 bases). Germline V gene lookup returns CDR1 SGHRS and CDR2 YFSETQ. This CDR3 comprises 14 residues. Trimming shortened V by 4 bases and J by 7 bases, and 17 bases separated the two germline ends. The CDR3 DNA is TGCGCCAGCAGCCCGCGACAGCAAAGGGTGACCCAGTACTTC. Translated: CASSPRQQRVTQYF.

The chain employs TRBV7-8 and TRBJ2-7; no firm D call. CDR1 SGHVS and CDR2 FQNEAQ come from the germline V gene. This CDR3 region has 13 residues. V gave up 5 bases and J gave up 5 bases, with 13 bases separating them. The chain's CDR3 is CASSAPGKDEQYF. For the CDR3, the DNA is TGTGCCAGCAGCGCCCCTGGGAAGGACGAGCAGTACTTC.

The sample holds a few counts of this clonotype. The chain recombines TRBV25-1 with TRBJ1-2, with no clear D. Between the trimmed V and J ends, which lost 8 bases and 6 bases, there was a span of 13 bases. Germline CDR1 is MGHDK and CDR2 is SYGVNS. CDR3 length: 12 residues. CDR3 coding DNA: TGTGCCAGCCTCGGCAGCGGGCATGGCTACACCTTC. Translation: CASLGSGHGYTF.

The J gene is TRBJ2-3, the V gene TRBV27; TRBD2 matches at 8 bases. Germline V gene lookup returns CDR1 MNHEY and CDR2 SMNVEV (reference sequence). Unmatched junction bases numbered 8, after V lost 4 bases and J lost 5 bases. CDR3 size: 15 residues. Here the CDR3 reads CASSSSGGAEDTQYF. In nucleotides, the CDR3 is TGTGCCAGCAGTTCGAGCGGGGGTGCTGAAGATACGCAGTATTTT.

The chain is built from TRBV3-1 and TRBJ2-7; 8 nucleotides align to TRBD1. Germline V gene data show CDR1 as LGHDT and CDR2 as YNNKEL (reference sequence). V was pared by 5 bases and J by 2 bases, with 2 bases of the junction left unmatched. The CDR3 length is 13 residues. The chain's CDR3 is CASSWDRTYEQYV. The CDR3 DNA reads TGTGCCAGCAGCTGGGACAGGACCTACGAGCAGTACGTC.

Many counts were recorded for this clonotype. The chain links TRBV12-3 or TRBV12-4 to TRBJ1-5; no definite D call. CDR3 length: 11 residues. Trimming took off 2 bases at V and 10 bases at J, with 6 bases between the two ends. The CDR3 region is CASSLKGPQHF. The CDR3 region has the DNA TGTGCCAGCAGTTTAAAAGGACCCCAGCATTTT.

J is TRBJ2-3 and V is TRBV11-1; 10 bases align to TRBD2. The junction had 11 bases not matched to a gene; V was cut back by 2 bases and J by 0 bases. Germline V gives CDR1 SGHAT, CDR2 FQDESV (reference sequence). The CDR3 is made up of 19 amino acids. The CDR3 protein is CASSLFALAGSASTDTQYF. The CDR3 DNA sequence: TGTGCCAGCAGCTTATTTGCACTAGCGGGGTCTGCTAGCACAGATACGCAGTATTTT. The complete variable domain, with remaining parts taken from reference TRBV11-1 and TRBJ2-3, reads EAEVAQSPRYKITEKSQAVAFWCDPISGHATLYWYRQILGQGPELLVQFQDESVVDDSQLPKDRFSAERLKGVDSTLKIQPAELGDSAMYLCASSLFALAGSASTDTQYFGPGTRLTVL.

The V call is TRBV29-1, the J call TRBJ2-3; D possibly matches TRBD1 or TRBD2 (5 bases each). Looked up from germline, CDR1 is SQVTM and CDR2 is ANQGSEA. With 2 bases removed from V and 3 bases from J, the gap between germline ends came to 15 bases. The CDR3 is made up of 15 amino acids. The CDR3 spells CSVETQGRRTDTQYF. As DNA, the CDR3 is TGCAGCGTTGAAACGCAGGGACGGAGGACAGATACGCAGTATTTT.

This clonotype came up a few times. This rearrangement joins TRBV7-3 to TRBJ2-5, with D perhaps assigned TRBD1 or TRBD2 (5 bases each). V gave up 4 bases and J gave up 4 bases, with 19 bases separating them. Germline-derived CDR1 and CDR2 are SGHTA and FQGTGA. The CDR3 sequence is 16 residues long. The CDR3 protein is CASSSNPGTTGETQYF. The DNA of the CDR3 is TGTGCCAGCAGCTCTAACCCCGGGACCACGGGAGAGACCCAGTACTTC.

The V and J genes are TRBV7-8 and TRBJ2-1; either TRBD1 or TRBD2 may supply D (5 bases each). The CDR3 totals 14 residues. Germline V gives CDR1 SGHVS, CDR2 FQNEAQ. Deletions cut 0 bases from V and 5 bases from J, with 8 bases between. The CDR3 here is CASSLARGDNEQFF. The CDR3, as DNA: TGTGCCAGCAGCTTAGCGCGAGGGGACAATGAGCAGTTCTTC.

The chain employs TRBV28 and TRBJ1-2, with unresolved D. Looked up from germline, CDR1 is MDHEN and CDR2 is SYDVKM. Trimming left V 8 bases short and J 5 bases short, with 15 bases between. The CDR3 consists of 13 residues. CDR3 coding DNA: TGTGCCAGCCGAGAAAGGGCGCTTTATGGCTACACCTTC. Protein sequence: CASRERALYGYTF.

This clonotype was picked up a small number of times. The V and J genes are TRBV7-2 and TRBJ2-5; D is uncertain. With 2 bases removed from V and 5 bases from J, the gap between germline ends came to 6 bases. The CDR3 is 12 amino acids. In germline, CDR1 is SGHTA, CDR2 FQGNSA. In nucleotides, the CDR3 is TGTGCCAGCAGCTTATCTTCGGAGACCCAGTACTTC. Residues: CASSLSSETQYF.

The DNA for the CDR3 is TGTGCCAGCAGCTTAGTCGGGGGCTCCGGGGCGTTGGGCAATCAGCCCCAGCATTTT. It translates to CASSLVGGSGALGNQPQHF. The gene calls are TRBV7-9 and TRBJ1-5; D is possibly TRBD1 (6 bases). The germline V gene has CDR1 SEHNR and CDR2 FQNEAQ (reference sequence). The V end was cut by 1 base, the J end by 2 bases, with 21 bases between. The CDR3 sequence is 19 residues long.

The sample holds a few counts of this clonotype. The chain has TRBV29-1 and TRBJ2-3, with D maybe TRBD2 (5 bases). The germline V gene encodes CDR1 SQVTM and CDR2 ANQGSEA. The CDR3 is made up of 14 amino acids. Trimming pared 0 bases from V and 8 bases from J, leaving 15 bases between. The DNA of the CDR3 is TGCAGCGTTGAAGATGGGTTCTTGGGGAGTACGCAGTATTTT. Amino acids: CSVEDGFLGSTQYF.

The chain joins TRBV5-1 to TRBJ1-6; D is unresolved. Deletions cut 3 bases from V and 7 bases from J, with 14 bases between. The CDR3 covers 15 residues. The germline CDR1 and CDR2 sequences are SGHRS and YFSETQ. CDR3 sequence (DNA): TGCGCCAGCAGCTGGCGGGAGGGAGGCAATTCACCCCTCCACTTT. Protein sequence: CASSWREGGNSPLHF. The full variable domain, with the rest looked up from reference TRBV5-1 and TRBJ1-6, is KAGVTQTPRYLIKTRGQQVTLSCSPISGHRSVSWYQQTPGQGLQFLFEYFSETQRNKGNFPGRFSGRQFSNSRSEMNVSTLELGDSALYLCASSWREGGNSPLHFGNGTRLTVT.